This T cell receptor beta chain comes out of a study of cytomegalovirus exposure and HLA in healthy donors. Background on the study: Around 200 million T cells yielded approximately 100 million unique TCR beta sequences, as an earlier analysis found.

In the PCR, 60 Vbeta and 13 Jbeta primers were used. Sequencing used immunoSEQ multiplex PCR; TCRdb keeps in-frame clones, though not all of them. The sample has 140,000 to 150,000 clones; 80% to 90% are singletons. Study-level results: A prior analysis recorded that most TCR beta V segments were productive about 87% or about 30% of the time. Per a later analysis, HLA-associated TCR beta chains showed more clonal expansion than other, equally common TCR beta chains.

Regarding this clone: Its cognate antigen is unknown. A read error may produce the germline difference seen at one junction end.

CDR1 and CDR2 (germline): SSHAT, FNYEAQ (reference sequence). This CDR3 region has 16 residues. The sequenced sample was PBMCs. This chain connects TRBV7-7 to TRBJ2-1; 8 nucleotides line up with TRBD1. The source of this sequence is a woman in her 40s in good health and CMV-seropositive. CDR3 coding DNA: TGTGCTAGCAGCGAGACAGGGGTAAACTCCTACAATGAGCAGTTCTTC. Its protein is CASSETGVNSYNEQFF.